Shown below are 32 T cell receptor beta chains from a single sample sequenced in a study of response to subunit inactivated influenza vaccine. TCRdb analysed the RT-PCR reads with MiXCR anew, one entry per CDR3 protein. The data contain 860,000 or so distinct CDR3 sequences, approximately 22% of them seen just once; the ten biggest clones take up more than 8.5%. The material sequenced was PBMCs from blood, taken roughly 5 days after vaccination. The receptors come from a man aged 45-65 years who received an inactivated influenza vaccine.

Only a few counts were recorded for this clonotype. The rearrangement uses TRBV28 and TRBJ1-5, with a weak D call TRBD1 (5 bases). V dropped 2 bases and J dropped 7 bases, with 15 bases sitting between them. This CDR3 contains 15 residues. Germline CDR1 is MDHEN and CDR2 is SYDVKM. CDR3 in DNA: TGTGCCAGCAGTTTAGGGGCAAGCGGATCCCAGCCCCAGCATTTT. It is translated as CASSLGASGSQPQHF.

This clonotype was counted between two and nine times. This chain joins TRBV4-3 and TRBJ2-5; tentative D call: TRBD1 (6 bases). CDR1 and CDR2 (germline): LGHNA, YSLEER. The CDR3 covers 16 residues. Trimming took 0 bases from V and 4 from J, leaving 15 bases between them. CDR3 coding DNA: TGCGCCAGCAGCCAAGATTGGGGGCCGGGACGAGAGACCCAGTACTTC. Translated, it gives CASSQDWGPGRETQYF.

The chain carries TRBV5-1 and TRBJ2-3; weak D call: TRBD2 (8 bases). The CDR3 covers 17 residues. Germline-derived CDR1 and CDR2 are SGHRS and YFSETQ. V was clipped by 1 base and J by 4 bases, with 19 bases between them. CDR3 loop: CASSLTTSGGGADTQYF. The CDR3 region has the DNA TGCGCCAGCAGCTTGACTACTAGCGGAGGGGGCGCAGATACGCAGTATTTT.

The chain has TRBV20-1 and TRBJ1-5; D is possibly TRBD1 (6 bases). The CDR3 totals 14 residues. The germline gives CDR1 DFQATT, CDR2 SNEGSKA (reference sequence). Trimming cost V 7 bases and J 1 base, with 14 bases left between them. CDR3 DNA: TGCAGTGTCCTCGCGAGGGGGAGCAATCAGCCCCAGCATTTT. It encodes CSVLARGSNQPQHF.

As for this clonotype: One junction end disagrees with the germline gene, perhaps due to a read error. The chain joins TRBV11-2 to TRBJ2-1; D unclear. The CDR3 loop spans 15 amino acids. Germline-derived CDR1 and CDR2 are SGHAT and FQNNGV. The CDR3 sequence: CASTLSPVSYNEQFF. The CDR3 DNA reads as TGTGCCAGCACCTTAAGCCCCGTTTCATACAATGAGCAGTTCTTC. The complete variable domain, with remaining parts taken from reference TRBV11-2 and TRBJ2-1, reads EAGVAQSPRYKIIEKRQSVAFWCNPISGHATLYWYQQILGQGPKLLIQFQNNGVVDDSQLPKDRFSAERLKGVDSTLKIQPAKLEDSAVYLCASTLSPVSYNEQFFGPGTRLTVL.

This clonotype was seen ten or more times. CDR3 sequence reads: CASSLGLASYEQYF. The CDR3 DNA follows: TGCGCCAGCAGCTTGGGACTAGCCTCGTACGAGCAGTACTTC. The V gene is TRBV5-1, the J gene TRBJ2-7, with TRBD2 identical over 7 bases. The CDR3 is 14 amino acids. CDR1 and CDR2 from the germline V gene are SGHRS and YFSETQ. J lost 4 bases, V lost 0 bases, and 4 bases had no gene match.

This chain links TRBV20-1 with TRBJ2-1; unclear D gene. Germline CDR1 reads DFQATT; CDR2 reads SNEGSKA (reference sequence). V lost 4 bases, J lost 5 bases, and 12 bases lay in between. This CDR3 is 13 amino acids long. CDR3 nucleotides: TGCAGTGCTACGGGCCATCTCGACAATGAGCAGTTCTTC. Translation: CSATGHLDNEQFF.

CDR3 nucleotide sequence: TGTGCCAGCAGTTTGGGGACAGGGATTCGCAATGAGCAGTTCTTC. This translates into CASSLGTGIRNEQFF. V usage is TRBV12-3 or TRBV12-4 and J usage is TRBJ2-1; 9 positions match TRBD1. This CDR3 is built from 15 residues. Trimming removed 3 bases from V and 6 bases from J; junction bases left unmatched: 6.

The V and J genes are TRBV6-1 and TRBJ2-7; no definite D call. V lost 7 bases to trimming and J lost 7 bases, with 8 bases between them. Per the germline V gene, CDR1 is MNHNS and CDR2 is SASEGT. This CDR3 comprises 10 residues. This CDR3 reads CASNLREQYF. CDR3 sequence (DNA): TGTGCCAGCAATCTGAGGGAGCAGTACTTC.

The chain carries TRBV4-2 and TRBJ2-2, with TRBD2 matching 12 bases. The germline CDR1 and CDR2 sequences are LGHNA and YNFKEQ. With 2 bases clipped from V and 4 bases from J, the junction kept 2 bases outside the gene matches. CDR3 length equals 16 residues. CDR3 bases: TGTGCCAGCAGCCAACGACTAGCGGGAGTCACCGGGGAGCTGTTTTTT. Its translation: CASSQRLAGVTGELFF.

This clonotype was counted only a few times. The CDR3 sequence: CASSRGQGAPNTQYF. Written as DNA, the CDR3 is TGTGCCAGCAGTCGCGGACAGGGGGCTCCTAATACGCAGTATTTT. The V gene is TRBV11-2, the J gene TRBJ2-3; TRBD1 matches 11 bases. The CDR3 covers 15 residues. Trimming at V came to 6 bases and at J to 7 bases, leaving 9 bases not matched to a gene. Per the germline V gene, CDR1 is SGHAT and CDR2 is FQNNGV. Looking up the rest from reference TRBV11-2 and TRBJ2-3 gives the full variable domain: EAGVAQSPRYKIIEKRQSVAFWCNPISGHATLYWYQQILGQGPKLLIQFQNNGVVDDSQLPKDRFSAERLKGVDSTLKIQPAKLEDSAVYLCASSRGQGAPNTQYFGPGTRLTVL.

The V and J genes are TRBV12-3 or TRBV12-4 and TRBJ1-3, with D unclear. V was shortened by 10 bases and J by 0 bases, with 16 bases between the two germline ends. The CDR3 sequence is 15 residues long. CDR3 sequence: CANPPTQSSGNTIYF. DNA for the CDR3: TGTGCCAACCCACCGACACAGAGCTCTGGAAACACCATATATTTT.

The V call is TRBV20-1, the J call TRBJ1-1, with TRBD1 matching 9 bases. V dropped 4 bases and J dropped 4; count of bases not matched to a gene: 13. The CDR3 is made up of 16 amino acids. CDR1 is DFQATT and CDR2 is SNEGSKA in the germline V gene (reference sequence). CDR3 region: CSAKTGTGIGGTEAFF. DNA for the CDR3: TGCAGTGCTAAAACCGGGACAGGGATTGGGGGCACTGAAGCTTTCTTT.

DNA for the CDR3: TGCAGTGCTCACCGCCGGGGGGGGAGCGGGGAGCTGTTTTTT. This codes for CSAHRRGGSGELFF. The chain has TRBV20-1 and TRBJ2-2; 8 nucleotides line up with TRBD2. Germline V gene data show CDR1 as DFQATT and CDR2 as SNEGSKA (reference sequence). J lost 7 bases, V lost 5 bases, and 9 bases had no gene match. The CDR3 runs to 14 residues.

The chain links TRBV19 to TRBJ2-2; TRBD2 agrees at 8 bases. V gave up 10 bases and J gave up 6 bases; unmatched junction bases: 10. The germline V gene has CDR1 LNHDA and CDR2 SQIVND (reference sequence). This CDR3 spans 14 amino acids. This CDR3 is CATSSGSVAGELFF. The CDR3 nucleotides are TGTGCCACCTCGAGCGGGAGCGTCGCCGGGGAGCTGTTTTTT.

This clonotype was detected only a few times. The genes are TRBV4-3 and TRBJ2-1, with 8 bases matching TRBD2. The trim removed 1 base at V and 1 base at J, leaving 6 bases unmatched. Germline values: CDR1 LGHNA, CDR2 YSLEER. The CDR3 is 17 amino acids. CDR3 coding DNA: TGCGCCAGCAGCCAAGCCCCAGCGGGAGTTTCCTACAATGAGCAGTTCTTC. Amino acid sequence: CASSQAPAGVSYNEQFF.

The V and J genes are TRBV20-1 and TRBJ2-7; 8 bases are a match to TRBD2. Germline V CDR1 and CDR2: DFQATT, SNEGSKA (reference sequence). The CDR3 length is 16 residues. Trimming at V came to 0 bases and at J to 0 bases, leaving 7 bases not matched to a gene. The CDR3 DNA reads as TGCAGTGCTAGAGATCGGGGACTAGTTCTCTCCTACGAGCAGTACTTC. Its translation: CSARDRGLVLSYEQYF.

This clonotype was counted between two and nine times. This chain's CDR3 is CASSLSPSGDTQYF. CDR3 DNA sequence: TGTGCCAGCAGCTTGAGTCCCTCGGGAGATACGCAGTATTTT. J is TRBJ2-3 and V is TRBV7-3; D gene uncertain. The CDR3 length is 14 residues. Trimming removed 3 bases from V and 5 bases from J, with 12 bases in between. Looked up from germline, CDR1 is SGHTA and CDR2 is FQGTGA.

This chain connects TRBV9 to TRBJ2-1, with 13 positions matching TRBD2. The trim removed 3 bases at V and 9 bases at J, leaving 12 bases unmatched. Germline CDR1 is SGDLS and CDR2 is YYNGEE. The CDR3 runs 17 residues. CDR3 in amino acids: CASSASTSGRAIAEQFF. The CDR3 DNA reads as TGTGCCAGCAGCGCCTCAACTAGCGGGAGGGCCATCGCTGAGCAGTTCTTC.

V usage is TRBV6-2 or TRBV6-3 and J usage is TRBJ2-7; D possibly corresponds to TRBD2 (5 bases). The CDR3 loop spans 15 amino acids. Between the trimmed V and J ends, which lost 3 bases and 4 bases, there was a span of 16 bases. The germline V gene has CDR1 MNHEY and CDR2 SVGEGT. The CDR3, as DNA: TGTGCCAGCAGTTATGAGCGGACGTTTGGGTACGAGCAGTACTTC. Its translation is CASSYERTFGYEQYF.

In its sample, this clonotype was seen a few times. The J gene is TRBJ1-6, the V gene TRBV12-3 or TRBV12-4; D is possibly TRBD1 (6 bases). The CDR3 has 16 residues. V gave up 3 bases and J gave up 6 bases, with 15 bases separating them. The CDR3 DNA is TGTGCCAGCAGTTTCCGGCTAGGACAGCTTAATTCACCCCTCCACTTT. Translated: CASSFRLGQLNSPLHF.

This clonotype was counted between two and nine times. V and J are TRBV21-1 and TRBJ2-2; TRBD2, as called in the table, went unchecked against the DNA. TRBV21-1 is an annotated pseudogene. There are 15 residues in the CDR3. The CDR3 coding sequence is TGTGCCAGCAGCAAGACTAGCGGGAGTAAGGAGGAGCTGTTTTTT. Its translation is CASSKTSGSKEELFF.

V is TRBV5-1 and J is TRBJ1-1; maybe TRBD1 (5 bases). This CDR3 comprises 13 residues. V lost 5 bases and J lost 4, with 12 bases in between. The germline V gene has CDR1 SGHRS and CDR2 YFSETQ. The DNA of the CDR3 is TGCGCCAGCAGTCCAGGGCACAGCACTGAAGCTTTCTTT. As protein: CASSPGHSTEAFF.

This chain joins TRBV11-2 and TRBJ1-2, with D maybe TRBD1 (6 bases). V lost 1 base and J lost 3, with 27 bases in between. Germline V CDR1 and CDR2: SGHAT, FQNNGV. CDR3 length: 20 residues. As DNA, the CDR3 is TGTGCCAGCAGCTTAGTTTTCGGTCCAGGGGCGAGTGGAGGAGACTATGGCTACACCTTC. Its translation: CASSLVFGPGASGGDYGYTF.

The chain couples TRBV18 to TRBJ2-5; no reliable D call. The V and J ends lost 0 bases and 4 bases respectively, with 9 bases between them. The CDR3 is 14 residues long. Germline V gives CDR1 KGHSH, CDR2 LQKENI. The CDR3 region has the DNA TGTGCCAGCTCACCACCGGTAGGCGGAGAGACCCAGTACTTC. Its translation: CASSPPVGGETQYF.

The rearrangement uses TRBV7-2 and TRBJ2-3; no firm D call. Germline CDR1 and CDR2: SGHTA and FQGNSA. The CDR3 extends over 13 amino acids. Trimming left V 5 bases short and J 6 bases short, with 12 bases between. Here the CDR3 DNA reads TGTGCCAGCAGCCAATACCCGATTGATACGCAGTATTTT. Translation: CASSQYPIDTQYF.

The chain has TRBV30 and TRBJ2-3; 9 bases agree with TRBD2. With 3 bases clipped from V and 2 bases from J, the junction kept 3 bases outside the gene matches. CDR1 and CDR2 from the germline V gene are GTSNPN and SVGIG (reference sequence). This CDR3 is built from 14 residues. The CDR3 DNA reads TGTGCCTGGAGCACTAGCGGGTACACAGATACGCAGTATTTT. Amino acid sequence: CAWSTSGYTDTQYF. The full variable domain, with the rest looked up from reference TRBV30 and TRBJ2-3, is SQTIHQWPATLVQPVGSPLSLECTVEGTSNPNLYWYRQAAGRGLQLLFYSVGIGQISSEVPQNLSASRPQDRQFILSSKKLLLSDSGFYLCAWSTSGYTDTQYFGPGTRLTVL.

This clonotype was counted a few times. The chain has TRBV4-3 and TRBJ1-4, with unresolved D. Germline V gene data show CDR1 as LGHNA and CDR2 as YSLEER. V was clipped by 0 bases and J by 4 bases, with 9 bases between them. The CDR3 length is 15 residues. CDR3 protein: CASSQDHSDNEKLFF. In nucleotides, the CDR3 is TGCGCCAGCAGCCAAGATCACAGTGATAATGAAAAACTGTTTTTT.

V usage is TRBV7-9 and J usage is TRBJ2-2, with 8 bases fitting TRBD1. Losses at the gene ends were 5 bases for V and 10 bases for J; bases not matched to a gene: 9. Germline-derived CDR1 and CDR2 are SEHNR and FQNEAQ (reference sequence). The CDR3 totals 14 residues. DNA of the CDR3: TGTGCCAGCAGCCTCCGACAGGGGAGGATGGAGCTGTTTTTT. This translates into CASSLRQGRMELFF.

The chain links TRBV20-1 to TRBJ2-7; D perhaps matches TRBD1 (5 bases). The CDR3 loop spans 12 amino acids. V dropped 3 bases and J dropped 7 bases, with 13 bases sitting between them. From germline, CDR1 is DFQATT and CDR2 SNEGSKA (reference sequence). CDR3 residues: CSASTGPLEQYF. CDR3 DNA sequence: TGCAGTGCTAGTACAGGTCCCTTGGAGCAGTACTTC.

This clonotype was seen more than once but under ten times. The V gene is TRBV5-4, the J gene TRBJ2-6, with D possibly TRBD1 on 7 matching bases. Deletions cut 4 bases from V and 3 bases from J, with 17 bases between. CDR1 SGHNT and CDR2 YYREEE come from the germline V gene (reference sequence). This CDR3 contains 17 residues. The CDR3 bases are TGTGCCAGCAGCGCGCAGGGGGGAGCATATGGGGCCAACGTCCTGACTTTC. Translation gives CASSAQGGAYGANVLTF.

The chain joins TRBV6-1 to TRBJ2-7, with 9 bases aligning to TRBD2. V was clipped by 3 bases and J by 7 bases; unmatched bases: 7. Germline V gene sequence: CDR1 MNHNS, CDR2 SASEGT. The CDR3 spans 14 residues. DNA for the CDR3: TGTGCCAGCAGTGAGGGTAGCGGGAGACGTGAGCAGTACTTC. Translated: CASSEGSGRREQYF.